One and the same sample provided the 21 T cell receptor beta chains below, sequenced in a study of human T cells and chemical hapten exposure. Each CDR3 protein is one row after TCRdb ran MiXCR on the RACE reads. Of over 300,000 distinct CDR3 sequences in the sample, 5.1% were seen once. The time point denotes: pre-sensitization, week 0. Treatment indicated: therapeutic diphenylcyclopropenone sensitization with weekly scalp DPC. This specimen was whole blood, taken in connection with sensitization to the hapten diphenylcyclopropenone (DPC). The receptors here all came from a woman between 45 and 60 years old with alopecia areata. Some clones in this sample may be carry-over from other donors' samples.

This clonotype has ten or more counts. The chain is built from TRBV7-2 and TRBJ2-5, with D possibly TRBD1 on 5 matching bases. V lost 4 bases and J 1 base, leaving 25 bases between the germline ends. Germline lookup yields CDR1 SGHTA and CDR2 FQGNSA. CDR3 length: 19 amino acids. Written as DNA, the CDR3 is TGTGCCAGCAGCTCCATAGGGCAGGGCCGCTCATCCGTCCAAGAGACCCAGTACTTC. Translated: CASSSIGQGRSSVQETQYF.

This clonotype was observed many times. This chain uses TRBV7-3 with TRBJ2-5, with D possibly TRBD2 on 7 matching bases. The V end lost 3 bases, the J end lost 5 bases, and 13 bases lay between the germline ends. Germline-derived CDR1 and CDR2 are SGHTA and FQGTGA. The CDR3 runs 14 residues. The DNA of the CDR3 is TGTGCCAGCAGCTTGGGGGGGCCAGTGGAGACCCAGTACTTC. Its protein product is CASSLGGPVETQYF.

In this sample, this clonotype turned up many times. This chain connects TRBV14 to TRBJ2-7, with 8 positions matching TRBD2. The CDR3 totals 19 residues. V lost 5 bases, J lost 0 bases, and 18 bases stayed unmatched. Per germline, CDR1 SGHDN and CDR2 FVKESK. The CDR3 here is CASSFPGTRRHSSSYEQYF. Here the CDR3 DNA reads TGTGCCAGCAGCTTTCCCGGGACTAGAAGACATTCGAGCTCCTACGAGCAGTACTTC.

The rearrangement uses TRBV28 and TRBJ2-3, with a tentative D call TRBD2 (6 bases). The CDR3 is made up of 16 amino acids. Germline V gene data show CDR1 as MDHEN and CDR2 as SYDVKM. The V and J ends lost 2 bases and 0 bases respectively, with 12 bases between them. CDR3 nucleotides: TGTGCCAGCAGTTTAATGCCGGGAGCTAGCACAGATACGCAGTATTTT. Protein product: CASSLMPGASTDTQYF.

This clonotype appeared many times. The gene calls are TRBV29-1 and TRBJ1-1; 7 bases line up with TRBD1. This CDR3 has 13 residues. V gave up 7 bases and J gave up 0 bases; unmatched junction bases: 5. The germline V gene has CDR1 SQVTM and CDR2 ANQGSEA. This CDR3 is CSAQTGMNTEAFF. CDR3 bases: TGCAGCGCCCAGACAGGGATGAACACTGAAGCTTTCTTT.

The CDR3 region is CASSPGTNSNQPQHF. The CDR3 nucleotides read TGTGCCAGCAGCCCAGGTACGAATAGCAATCAGCCCCAGCATTTT. The chain has TRBV4-2 and TRBJ1-5; D remains unclear. V was trimmed by 4 bases and J by 0 bases, leaving 10 bases between them. CDR3 size: 15 residues. Per germline, CDR1 LGHNA and CDR2 YNFKEQ.

In this sample, this clonotype turned up a few times. The chain recombines TRBV20-1 with TRBJ2-2; TRBD1 matches 7 bases. The CDR3 runs to 12 residues. The junction had 2 bases not matched to a gene; V was cut back by 4 bases and J by 6 bases. CDR1 is DFQATT and CDR2 is SNEGSKA in the germline V gene (reference sequence). DNA of the CDR3: TGCAGTGCTACCCAGGGGGCCGGGGAGCTGTTTTTT. This sequence encodes CSATQGAGELFF.

This clonotype was detected only a few times. The J gene is TRBJ2-4, the V gene TRBV11-2, with unresolved D. This CDR3 is 16 amino acids long. CDR1 SGHAT and CDR2 FQNNGV come from the germline V gene. Trimming stripped 1 base from V and 5 bases from J, with 15 bases between. The CDR3 DNA reads as TGTGCCAGCAGCTTAGTCAGTTCGGGTAACGAAAACATTCAGTACTTC. It yields the protein CASSLVSSGNENIQYF.

There are many counts of this clonotype. The chain employs TRBV6-6 and TRBJ1-5, with D possibly TRBD1 on 5 matching bases. The CDR3 spans 16 residues. Trimming removed 5 bases from V and 0 bases from J, with 14 bases in between. CDR1 is MNHNY and CDR2 is SVGAGI in the germline V gene (reference sequence). For the CDR3, the DNA is TGTGCCAGCAGTCCCCTCGGACAAGATAGCAATCAGCCCCAGCATTTT. Amino acids: CASSPLGQDSNQPQHF.

The chain employs TRBV15 and TRBJ2-3; D may be TRBD2 (7 bases). This CDR3 comprises 14 residues. With 3 bases removed from V and 6 bases from J, the gap between germline ends came to 13 bases. Per germline, CDR1 LNHNV and CDR2 YYDKDF (reference sequence). This chain's CDR3 is CATSRARGADTQYF. CDR3 DNA: TGTGCCACCAGCAGGGCCCGGGGGGCGGATACGCAGTATTTT.

This clonotype was observed a few times. The rearrangement links TRBV7-2 to TRBJ2-1; D remains ambiguous. The germline CDR1 and CDR2 sequences are SGHTA and FQGNSA. The CDR3 covers 12 residues. Trimming cost V 4 bases and J 8 bases, with 9 bases left between them. As DNA, the CDR3 is TGTGCCAGCAGCTCCCGGGTGGATGAGCAGTTCTTC. Residues: CASSSRVDEQFF.

The gene calls are TRBV28 and TRBJ2-1; 7 bases agree with TRBD2. Trimming took 6 bases from V and 4 from J; bases not matched to a gene: 6. Per the germline V gene, CDR1 is MDHEN and CDR2 is SYDVKM. The CDR3 contains 14 residues. CDR3 residues: CASSRAGEYNEQFF. In DNA, the CDR3 is TGTGCCAGCAGCCGCGCGGGGGAGTACAATGAGCAGTTCTTC.

A few counts support this clonotype. The gene calls are TRBV6-5 and TRBJ2-5; possibly TRBD1 for D (5 bases). Germline-derived CDR1 and CDR2 are MNHEY and SVGAGI. The germline V and J ends were trimmed by 0 bases and 5 bases, with 10 bases remaining between them. This CDR3 is 14 amino acids long. CDR3: CASSYSLGLETQYF. CDR3 bases: TGTGCCAGCAGTTACTCGTTGGGGCTGGAGACCCAGTACTTC.

This clonotype has only a few counts. The V call is TRBV7-2, the J call TRBJ1-5, with D uncertain. The CDR3 totals 18 residues. Germline V gene lookup returns CDR1 SGHTA and CDR2 FQGNSA. Trimming removed 5 bases at V and 5 bases at J, with 25 bases between. The CDR3 nucleotides are TGTGCCAGCAGCCCTTATAGCCCCTTTGAGGCCCGGCATCAGCCCCAGCATTTT. Translated, it gives CASSPYSPFEARHQPQHF.

This clonotype was seen ten or more times. The rearrangement links TRBV12-3 or TRBV12-4 to TRBJ2-1; D remains unclear. V was clipped by 1 base and J by 7 bases, with 8 bases between them. The CDR3 consists of 13 residues. This chain's CDR3 is CASSLVLGNEQFF. The CDR3, as DNA: TGTGCCAGCAGTTTAGTCCTTGGGAATGAGCAGTTCTTC.

This clonotype appeared many times. The CDR3 nucleotides read TGCGCCAGCAGCACGGGACAGGAAGGGTCACCCCTCCACTTT. It is translated as CASSTGQEGSPLHF. The chain links TRBV5-1 to TRBJ1-6, with 8 bases matching TRBD1. J lost 10 bases, V lost 4 bases, and 7 bases had no gene match. The CDR3 totals 14 residues. CDR1 is SGHRS, CDR2 YFSETQ, per germline.

Ten or more counts support this clonotype. The chain links TRBV7-2 to TRBJ1-1; 7 bases are shared with TRBD1. From germline, CDR1 is SGHTA and CDR2 FQGNSA. Trimming took 1 base from V and 4 from J; bases not matched to a gene: 3. The CDR3 totals 14 residues. DNA for the CDR3: TGTGCCAGCAGCTTAGACAGGGGCGGCACTGAAGCTTTCTTT. Encoded protein: CASSLDRGGTEAFF.

This clonotype was recorded many times. This chain links TRBV5-1 with TRBJ1-1; no reliable D call. The CDR3 has 13 residues. V dropped 4 bases and J dropped 7 bases, with 14 bases sitting between them. The germline V gene encodes CDR1 SGHRS and CDR2 YFSETQ. CDR3 DNA sequence: TGCGCCAGCAGCCTTCCCGAGGAGAGTGAAGCTTTCTTT. It encodes CASSLPEESEAFF.

This clonotype came up many times. This CDR3 reads CATSRAGPSEAFF. As DNA, the CDR3 is TGTGCCACCAGCAGAGCCGGGCCATCTGAAGCTTTCTTT. The chain uses TRBV15 and TRBJ1-1, with D uncertain. Germline lookup yields CDR1 LNHNV and CDR2 YYDKDF (reference sequence). The V gene lost 1 base and the J gene lost 6 bases, with 9 bases spanning the gap. CDR3 size: 13 residues.

This clonotype was detected only a few times. The J gene is TRBJ1-5, the V gene TRBV12-3 or TRBV12-4; 7 nucleotides agree with TRBD1. The ends lost 4 bases at V and 5 bases at J; junction bases unmatched: 5. The CDR3 totals 14 residues. The CDR3 loop is CASSWGQRDQPQHF. As DNA, the CDR3 is TGTGCCAGCAGTTGGGGACAGCGAGATCAGCCCCAGCATTTT.

The J gene is TRBJ2-1, the V gene TRBV24-1; D possibly corresponds to TRBD2 (6 bases). Germline CDR1 and CDR2: KGHDR and SFDVKD. This CDR3 contains 17 residues. V shed 4 bases and J shed 0 bases, with 15 bases lying between them. The CDR3 region is CATSDPGRGSSYNEQFF. As DNA, the CDR3 is TGTGCCACCAGTGACCCCGGGCGGGGTAGCTCCTACAATGAGCAGTTCTTC.